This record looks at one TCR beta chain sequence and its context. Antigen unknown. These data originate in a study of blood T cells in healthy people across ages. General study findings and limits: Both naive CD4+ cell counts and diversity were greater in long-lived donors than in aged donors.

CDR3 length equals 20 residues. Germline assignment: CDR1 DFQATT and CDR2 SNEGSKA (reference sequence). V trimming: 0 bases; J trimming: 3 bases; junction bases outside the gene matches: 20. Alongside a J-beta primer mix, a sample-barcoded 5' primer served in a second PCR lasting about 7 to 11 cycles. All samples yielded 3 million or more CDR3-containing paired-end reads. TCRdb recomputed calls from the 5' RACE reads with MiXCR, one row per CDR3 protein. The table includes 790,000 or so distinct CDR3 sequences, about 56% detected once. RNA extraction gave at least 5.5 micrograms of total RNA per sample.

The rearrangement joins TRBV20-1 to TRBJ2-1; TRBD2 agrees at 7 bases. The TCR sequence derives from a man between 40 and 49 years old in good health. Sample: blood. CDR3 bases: TGCAGTGCTAGAGAAGTGGACGGTAGAGGACTAGAAGTGAACTACAATGAGCAGTTCTTC. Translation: CSAREVDGRGLEVNYNEQFF.